This T cell receptor beta chain derives from a study of cytomegalovirus exposure and HLA in healthy donors. Profiled with immunoSEQ multiplex PCR; TCRdb holds only in-frame clones, not every one. This table holds about 110,000 clones, approximately 94% found once. This clonotype was obtained from a woman aged 18 to 35 in good health and CMV-seronegative. The sample taken for sequencing was PBMCs.

In DNA, the CDR3 is TGTGCCAGCAGTGAAGGACAGGGATATCTCTACGAGCAGTACTTC. Translating it yields CASSEGQGYLYEQYF. The chain is built from TRBV6-1 and TRBJ2-7; 7 bases match TRBD1. Trimming at V came to 1 base and at J to 3 bases, leaving 6 bases not matched to a gene. The germline V gene has CDR1 MNHNS and CDR2 SASEGT. This CDR3 contains 15 residues.